The entry below describes one T cell receptor beta chain. Its antigen is undetermined. TCRdb re-called the 5' RACE reads with MiXCR, one entry per CDR3 protein. The table shows over 150,000 distinct CDR3 sequences, with roughly 13% occurring only once. The entry originates in a study of CD8 T cells in ankylosing spondylitis. General study results and limits: Prior literature has documented some motif variants in synovial fluid and blood from reactive arthritis. Blood from ankylosing spondylitis patients appeared to carry a characteristic roughly eight-variant TCR beta motif.

This clonotype was obtained from a male donor with ankylosing spondylitis or in good health (not recorded which). Sample: blood, either unsorted or a sorted T cell fraction (not recorded which).

Written as DNA, the CDR3 is TGTGCCAGCAGTTTCGGACTAGCGATCAACAATGAGCAGTTCTTC. Protein product: CASSFGLAINNEQFF. This chain links TRBV27 with TRBJ2-1, with 9 bases identical to TRBD2. Trimming took 3 bases from V and 5 from J; bases not matched to a gene: 5. Germline values: CDR1 MNHEY, CDR2 SMNVEV (reference sequence). CDR3 length: 15 amino acids.